The next 25 T cell receptor beta chains were all read from a single sample in a study of T cell responses to AZD1222 COVID-19 vaccine. Generated by immunoSEQ multiplex PCR, the TCRdb table keeps only in-frame clones and is missing some. The table includes 120,000 or so clones, 80% to 90% detected once. The sample was peripheral blood, taken on day 0 of AZD1222 vaccination. The receptors originated from an adult in good health.

The rearrangement joins TRBV7-9 to TRBJ1-1; tentative D call: TRBD1 (6 bases). This CDR3 is 14 amino acids long. Germline-derived CDR1 and CDR2 are SEHNR and FQNEAQ (reference sequence). Deletions cut 5 bases from V and 1 base from J, with 11 bases between. The CDR3 reads CASSPDRSNTEAFF. The CDR3 nucleotides are TGTGCCAGCAGCCCAGACAGGTCGAACACTGAAGCTTTCTTT. The full variable domain, with the rest looked up from reference TRBV7-9 and TRBJ1-1, is DTGVSQNPRHKITKRGQNVTFRCDPISEHNRLYWYRQTLGQGPEFLTYFQNEAQLEKSRLLSDRFSAERPKGSFSTLEIQRTEQGDSAMYLCASSPDRSNTEAFFGQGTRLTVV.

The chain recombines TRBV5-1 with TRBJ2-3; 9 bases map to TRBD2. The V and J ends lost 1 base and 5 bases, in that order; junction bases with no gene match: 8. The CDR3 extends over 16 amino acids. Germline loops: CDR1 SGHRS, CDR2 YFSETQ. The CDR3 region is CASSLSSGRMRDTQYF. CDR3 DNA: TGCGCCAGCAGCTTGAGTAGCGGGAGAATGAGAGATACGCAGTATTTT.

The J gene is TRBJ1-3, the V gene TRBV28, with D uncertain. This CDR3 is built from 12 residues. V was clipped by 5 bases and J by 3 bases, with 5 bases between them. Per the germline V gene, CDR1 is MDHEN and CDR2 is SYDVKM. CDR3: CASSPSGNTIYF. CDR3 coding DNA: TGTGCCAGCAGTCCCAGTGGAAACACCATATATTTT.

The chain uses TRBV18 and TRBJ1-5, with D unresolved. Trimming pared 3 bases from V and 7 bases from J, leaving 10 bases between. The CDR3 contains 13 residues. Germline V gene lookup returns CDR1 KGHSH and CDR2 LQKENI. The CDR3 nucleotides read TGTGCCAGCTCACCTGGGGTGGACCAGCCCCAGCATTTT. It is translated as CASSPGVDQPQHF.

The J gene is TRBJ2-7, the V gene TRBV6-6; 9 nucleotides agree with TRBD2. V was clipped by 5 bases and J by 0 bases; unmatched bases: 5. This CDR3 is 15 amino acids long. Germline CDR1 reads MNHNY; CDR2 reads SVGAGI (reference sequence). DNA of the CDR3: TGTGCCAGCAGTAGTAGCGGGGGCCACTCCTACGAGCAGTACTTC. It codes for CASSSSGGHSYEQYF.

This rearrangement joins TRBV5-5 to TRBJ1-3, with a weak D call TRBD1 (6 bases). V was shortened by 5 bases and J by 4 bases, with 16 bases between the two germline ends. Germline CDR1 and CDR2: SGHKS and YYEKEE (reference sequence). The CDR3 contains 15 residues. CDR3 residues: CASSSTQGRGNTIYF. Written as DNA, the CDR3 is TGTGCCAGCAGTTCCACTCAGGGGCGAGGAAACACCATATATTTT.

The chain carries TRBV2 and TRBJ2-3; 16 nucleotides align to TRBD2. The CDR3 runs to 17 residues. The trim removed 10 bases at V and 4 bases at J, leaving 11 bases unmatched. Germline loops: CDR1 SNHLY, CDR2 FYNNEI. CDR3 sequence reads: CATKGTSGGASADTQYF. The CDR3 DNA reads TGTGCCACCAAAGGGACTAGCGGGGGGGCAAGTGCAGATACGCAGTATTTT.

The chain joins TRBV20-1 to TRBJ1-4, with D unclear. The V end lost 3 bases, the J end lost 0 bases, and 8 bases lay between the germline ends. The CDR3 totals 14 residues. Looked up from germline, CDR1 is DFQATT and CDR2 is SNEGSKA (reference sequence). CDR3 amino acids: CSASPATTNEKLFF. CDR3 bases: TGCAGTGCTAGTCCGGCCACAACTAATGAAAAACTGTTTTTT.

The V and J genes are TRBV19 and TRBJ1-3; D not resolved. The CDR3 totals 14 residues. With 3 bases removed from V and 0 bases from J, the gap between germline ends came to 6 bases. Germline V gene data show CDR1 as LNHDA and CDR2 as SQIVND (reference sequence). The DNA for the CDR3 is TGTGCCAGTAGTATCGGAGTCTCTGGAAACACCATATATTTT. It encodes CASSIGVSGNTIYF. Combining the CDR3 with reference TRBV19 and TRBJ1-3 gives the whole variable domain DGGITQSPKYLFRKEGQNVTLSCEQNLNHDAMYWYRQDPGQGLRLIYYSQIVNDFQKGDIAEGYSVSREKKESFPLTVTSAQKNPTAFYLCASSIGVSGNTIYFGEGSWLTVV.

V gene TRBV4-2 combines with J gene TRBJ2-1; TRBD2 matches 7 bases. The germline gives CDR1 LGHNA, CDR2 YNFKEQ. The CDR3 is 16 amino acids. V was clipped by 0 bases and J by 0 bases; unmatched bases: 2. CDR3 coding DNA: TGTGCCAGCAGCCAAGAGGGCGGGAGCTCCTACAATGAGCAGTTCTTC. This codes for CASSQEGGSSYNEQFF.

This chain uses TRBV24-1 with TRBJ2-3, with TRBD2 matching over 7 bases. This CDR3 has 14 residues. Germline V gene data show CDR1 as KGHDR and CDR2 as SFDVKD. V shed 9 bases, J shed 0 bases, and the junction held 5 bases outside the gene matches. The CDR3 spells CATSNGGSTDTQYF. DNA of the CDR3: TGTGCCACCTCCAACGGGGGGAGCACAGATACGCAGTATTTT.

V usage is TRBV9 and J usage is TRBJ2-4; D gene unclear. The CDR3 totals 14 residues. Trimming removed 1 base at V and 0 bases at J, with 5 bases between. Germline CDR1 SGDLS, CDR2 YYNGEE. CDR3 DNA: TGTGCCAGCAGCGTAAGCAGAGCCAAAAACATTCAGTACTTC. Translating gives CASSVSRAKNIQYF.

The rearrangement joins TRBV5-1 to TRBJ1-6; the match to TRBD1 covers 7 bases. Germline CDR1 reads SGHRS; CDR2 reads YFSETQ. The V segment lost 0 bases and the J segment 6 bases; nucleotides outside the gene matches: 6. The length of the CDR3 is 16 residues. CDR3 in DNA: TGCGCCAGCAGCTTGGCCGGGACAGAGGTTAATTCACCCCTCCACTTT. This sequence encodes CASSLAGTEVNSPLHF.

This sequence joins TRBV7-3 and TRBJ1-1; maybe TRBD1 (6 bases). The germline CDR1 and CDR2 sequences are SGHTA and FQGTGA. There are 13 residues in the CDR3. With 5 bases removed from V and 4 bases from J, the gap between germline ends came to 11 bases. The CDR3 bases are TGTGCCAGCAGCGGACAGTTGGGCACTGAAGCTTTCTTT. This sequence encodes CASSGQLGTEAFF.

In its sample, this clone was seen once. The chain carries TRBV19 and TRBJ2-2; the match to TRBD1 covers 9 bases. V gave up 4 bases and J gave up 3 bases; unmatched junction bases: 6. Germline V gene sequence: CDR1 LNHDA, CDR2 SQIVND (reference sequence). The length of the CDR3 is 16 residues. This CDR3 reads CASSRGQGRYTGELFF. The CDR3 DNA sequence: TGTGCCAGTAGTAGGGGACAGGGAAGGTACACCGGGGAGCTGTTTTTT.

The chain employs TRBV19 and TRBJ2-5; D remains unclear. Per germline, CDR1 LNHDA and CDR2 SQIVND (reference sequence). V was shortened by 1 base and J by 2 bases, with 8 bases between the two germline ends. The CDR3 is 14 residues long. CDR3 sequence (DNA): TGTGCCAGTAGTATAGGACCTTCTCAAGAGACCCAGTACTTC. It translates to CASSIGPSQETQYF.

This chain joins TRBV7-2 and TRBJ2-7; 7 bases line up with TRBD2. This CDR3 comprises 15 residues. Germline V gene sequence: CDR1 SGHTA, CDR2 FQGNSA. The trim removed 5 bases at V and 5 bases at J, leaving 12 bases unmatched. The CDR3 coding sequence is TGTGCCAGCAGCGGCCAGGTGGGAGGGCCCCACGAGCAGTACTTC. Its protein is CASSGQVGGPHEQYF. The whole variable domain, filled in from reference TRBV7-2 and TRBJ2-7, reads GAGVSQSPSNKVTEKGKDVELRCDPISGHTALYWYRQSLGQGLEFLIYFQGNSAPDKSGLPSDRFSAERTGGSVSTLTIQRTQQEDSAVYLCASSGQVGGPHEQYFGPGTRLTVT.

J is TRBJ1-1 and V is TRBV4-3; unclear D gene. CDR3 length: 17 amino acids. The V gene lost 1 base and the J gene lost 2 bases, with 17 bases spanning the gap. From germline, CDR1 is LGHNA and CDR2 YSLEER. The CDR3 bases are TGCGCCAGCAGCCAAGGACCCCCCGGGATATTAAACACTGAAGCTTTCTTT. It specifies CASSQGPPGILNTEAFF.

This clone was picked up a small number of times. V usage is TRBV3-1 (or the pseudogene TRBV3-2) and J usage is TRBJ1-1; D perhaps matches TRBD1 (6 bases). Trimming removed 4 bases from V and 4 bases from J, with 10 bases in between. Looked up from germline, CDR1 is LGHDT and CDR2 is YNNKEL (reference sequence). CDR3 length: 13 amino acids. The CDR3 here is CASSPTGTTEAFF. The DNA for the CDR3 is TGTGCCAGCAGCCCCACAGGGACCACTGAAGCTTTCTTT.

CDR3 loop: CASSPSGRASVDTQYF. The CDR3, as DNA: TGTGCCAGCAGTCCTAGCGGGAGGGCAAGTGTAGATACGCAGTATTTT. The V call is TRBV27, the J call TRBJ2-3; 12 positions match TRBD2. V was clipped by 5 bases and J by 5 bases; unmatched bases: 8. The CDR3 covers 16 residues. CDR1 and CDR2 from the germline V gene are MNHEY and SMNVEV (reference sequence).

The chain joins TRBV5-4 to TRBJ2-3; 8 nucleotides agree with TRBD2. The germline V gene encodes CDR1 SGHNT and CDR2 YYREEE (reference sequence). Trimming took 4 bases from V and 6 from J; bases not matched to a gene: 7. This CDR3 spans 14 amino acids. This chain's CDR3 is CASSPGGGRDTQYF. The CDR3 coding sequence is TGTGCCAGCAGCCCCGGGGGGGGGCGGGATACGCAGTATTTT.

V gene TRBV27 combines with J gene TRBJ1-5; D remains unclear. The CDR3 has 13 residues. Germline-derived CDR1 and CDR2 are MNHEY and SMNVEV (reference sequence). Deletions cut 8 bases from V and 6 bases from J, with 14 bases between. The CDR3, as DNA: TGTGCCAGCGGGGTCGAGGAGGGTCAGCCCCAGCATTTT. Residues: CASGVEEGQPQHF.

The chain couples TRBV5-1 to TRBJ2-1; 7 bases match TRBD2. V shed 8 bases, J shed 9 bases, and the junction held 8 bases outside the gene matches. There are 12 residues in the CDR3. Germline values: CDR1 SGHRS, CDR2 YFSETQ. In nucleotides, the CDR3 is TGCGCCAGTGGACTAGGGCGAGGTGAGCAGTTCTTC. It translates to CASGLGRGEQFF.

The chain links TRBV6-2 or TRBV6-3 to TRBJ2-7; 10 bases fit TRBD2. J gave up 2 bases and V 0 bases, and 4 bases lay outside the gene matches. Germline CDR1 is MNHEY and CDR2 is SVGEGT. The length of the CDR3 is 16 residues. CDR3 nucleotides: TGTGCCAGCAGTTACTCGGGACTAGCGCATACCTACGAGCAGTACTTC. Its protein is CASSYSGLAHTYEQYF.

The rearrangement uses TRBV5-1 and TRBJ1-3; TRBD1 matches at 7 bases. V was pared by 0 bases and J by 2 bases, with 2 bases of the junction left unmatched. Germline CDR1 SGHRS, CDR2 YFSETQ. This CDR3 comprises 15 residues. CDR3 protein: CASSLGQGAGNTIYF. The CDR3 DNA reads as TGCGCCAGCAGCTTGGGACAGGGCGCTGGAAACACCATATATTTT.